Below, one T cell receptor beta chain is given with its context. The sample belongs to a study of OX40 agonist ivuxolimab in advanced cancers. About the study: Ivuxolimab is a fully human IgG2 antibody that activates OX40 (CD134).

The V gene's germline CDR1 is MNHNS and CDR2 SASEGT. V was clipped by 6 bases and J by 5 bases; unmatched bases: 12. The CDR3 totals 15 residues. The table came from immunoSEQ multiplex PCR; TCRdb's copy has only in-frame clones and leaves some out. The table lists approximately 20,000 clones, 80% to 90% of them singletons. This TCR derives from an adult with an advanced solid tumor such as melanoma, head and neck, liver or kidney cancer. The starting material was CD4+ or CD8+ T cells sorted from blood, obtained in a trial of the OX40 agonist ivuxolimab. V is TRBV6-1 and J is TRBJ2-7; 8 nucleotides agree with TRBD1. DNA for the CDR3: TGTGCCAGCAGCGCGGACAGGGTTGTTGTCGACGAGCAGTACTTC. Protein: CASSADRVVVDEQYF.